These T cell receptor beta chains were read from a single sample in a study of blood T cells in healthy people across ages. A single record per CDR3 protein comes from TCRdb applying MiXCR to the 5' RACE reads. Of roughly 1.5 million distinct CDR3 sequences listed, 35% to 45% were seen once; the top ten hold about 4.1%. Source material: blood. All receptors come from a woman aged 18-29 years in good health. Each CDR3 is given with its conserved first and last residue. A D gene is named only where the DNA matches it firmly. Clone size is shown for a subset of rows, as once, few, many or a class of expanded clone.

D	size	V	J	DNA	CDR3
NA	few	TRBV7-9	TRBJ2-5	TGTGCCAGCAGGCCCACTGGGGGCCGGGAGACCCAGTACTTC	CASRPTGGRETQYF
NA	few	TRBV7-3	TRBJ1-2	TGTGCCAGCAGCAAGGACGGACACTATGGCTACACCTTC	CASSKDGHYGYTF
NA	NA	TRBV12-3/TRBV12-4	TRBJ2-1	TGTGCCAGCAGTTTGCCCCCCATTAACAATGAGCAGTTCTTC	CASSLPPINNEQFF
TRBD1	NA	TRBV9	TRBJ2-7	TGTGCCAGCAGCGCAGACGGGACAGGGGGCTCTGAGCAGTACTTC	CASSADGTGGSEQYF
NA	NA	TRBV4-1	TRBJ2-1	TGCGCCAGCAGCCAACCCCCCACAGGGTACAATGAGCAGTTCTTC	CASSQPPTGYNEQFF
TRBD2	NA	TRBV24-1	TRBJ2-7	TGTGCCACCGCCGGGACTAGCGGCTACGAGCAGTACTTC	CATAGTSGYEQYF
NA	NA	TRBV28	TRBJ1-4	TGTGCCAGCAGTTTATCCCTACGCGGGGAGATCTCTGAAAAACTGTTTTTT	CASSLSLRGEISEKLFF
TRBD1	many	TRBV11-2	TRBJ2-1	TGTGCCAGCAGCCCATTGACAGGGTACAATGAGCAGTTCTTC	CASSPLTGYNEQFF
NA	NA	TRBV7-8	TRBJ2-7	TGTGCCAGCAGCTTAGCTGTGGGGGAGATCTACGAGCAGTACTTC	CASSLAVGEIYEQYF
TRBD2	NA	TRBV5-6	TRBJ2-7	TGTGCCACCGAACTAGCGGGAGGCCCCTACGAGCAGTACTTC	CATELAGGPYEQYF
TRBD1	NA	TRBV7-2	TRBJ1-5	TGTGCCAGCAGCTTAGACCAGGGGGCGAGTCAGCCCCAGCATTTT	CASSLDQGASQPQHF
NA	NA	TRBV3-1	TRBJ1-1	TGTGCCAGCAGGGAGGGACTGCAGAACACTGAAGCTTTCTTT	CASREGLQNTEAFF
TRBD1	NA	TRBV2	TRBJ2-4	TGTGCCAGCAGTGGTAGGGGGCTCAACATTCAGTACTTC	CASSGRGLNIQYF
TRBD2	few	TRBV6-2/TRBV6-3	TRBJ2-3	TGTGCCAGCAACATGCGGGAGATTCCCACAGATACGCAGTATTTT	CASNMREIPTDTQYF
NA	few	TRBV4-3	TRBJ1-1	TGCGCCAGCAGCCCGTCTCTGACAATAAACACTGAAGCTTTCTTT	CASSPSLTINTEAFF
NA	NA	TRBV18	TRBJ2-7	TGTGCCAGCTCACCGCTTGACGCGTCCTACGAGCAGTACTTC	CASSPLDASYEQYF
NA	few	TRBV9	TRBJ2-1	TGTGCCAGCAGCGTACTGCGCAATGAGCAGTTCTTC	CASSVLRNEQFF
NA	NA	TRBV2	TRBJ1-5	TGTGCCAGCAAAGGGAGTCGCAATCAGCCCCAGCATTTT	CASKGSRNQPQHF
NA	few	TRBV6-2/TRBV6-3	TRBJ2-7	TGTGCCAGCAGTTACTCAGGGGAAGTATACGAGCAGTACTTC	CASSYSGEVYEQYF
NA	few	TRBV7-7	TRBJ2-5	TGTGCTAGCAGCTCCAACCCCAGGAGCGAAGAGACCCAGTACTTC	CASSSNPRSEETQYF
NA	few	TRBV28	TRBJ2-7	TGTGCCAGCAGATCAGGGTCGGGGACTCGACTCTACGAGCAGTACTTC	CASRSGSGTRLYEQYF
NA	few	TRBV7-2	TRBJ2-1	TGTGCCAGCAGCTTAGAGGGTATCACTGAGCAGTTCTTC	CASSLEGITEQFF
NA	NA	TRBV20-1	TRBJ1-2	TGCAGTGCTAGAGATCGCAATGGCTACACCTTC	CSARDRNGYTF
TRBD1	NA	TRBV12-3/TRBV12-4	TRBJ1-2	TGTGCCAGCAGTTTAAGTACAGGGGGGCAGCGTGGCTACACCTTC	CASSLSTGGQRGYTF
TRBD2	NA	TRBV7-9	TRBJ2-3	TGTGCCAGCAGCTTAGAAGGGCGGCGGGGGAAGAGGAGTACGCAGTATTTT	CASSLEGRRGKRSTQYF
TRBD1	NA	TRBV20-1	TRBJ1-4	TGCAGTGCCCTCACAGGGGCGAAACTGTTTTTT	CSALTGAKLFF
NA	few	TRBV3-1	TRBJ2-1	TGTGCCAGCAGCCCCGGCCAAGAGACCCAGTTCTTC	CASSPGQETQFF
NA	NA	TRBV20-1	TRBJ2-7	TGCAGTGCTTATCAGGGAACCTACGAGCAGTACTTC	CSAYQGTYEQYF
NA	NA	TRBV7-4	TRBJ1-5	TGTGCCAGCAGCTTAGAGACAGAGATACTGTGGGGGGTAGAGCCCCAGCATTTT	CASSLETEILWGVEPQHF
TRBD2	many	TRBV7-2	TRBJ2-3	TGTGCCAGCAGCTCGGGACTAGTCACAGATACGCAGTATTTT	CASSSGLVTDTQYF
NA	few	TRBV20-1	TRBJ1-4	TGCAGTGCTAGAGTAGAGGGATGGGGAGAAAAACTGTTTTTT	CSARVEGWGEKLFF
NA	NA	TRBV7-9	TRBJ1-2	TGTGCCAGCAGCCCCCAGGTATCTAACTATGGCTACACCTTC	CASSPQVSNYGYTF